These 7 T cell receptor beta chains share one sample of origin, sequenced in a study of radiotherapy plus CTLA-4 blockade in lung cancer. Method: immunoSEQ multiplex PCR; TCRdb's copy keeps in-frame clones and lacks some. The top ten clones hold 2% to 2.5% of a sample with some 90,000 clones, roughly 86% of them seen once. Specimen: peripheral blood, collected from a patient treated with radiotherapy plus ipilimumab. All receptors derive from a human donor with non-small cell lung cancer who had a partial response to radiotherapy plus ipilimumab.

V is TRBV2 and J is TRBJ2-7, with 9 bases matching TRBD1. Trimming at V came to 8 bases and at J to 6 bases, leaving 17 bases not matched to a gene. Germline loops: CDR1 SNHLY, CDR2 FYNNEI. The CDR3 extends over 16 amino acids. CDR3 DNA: TGTGCCAGCGGGAGGGACAGGGCCCCACTTTCTCGCGAGCAGTACTTC. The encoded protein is CASGRDRAPLSREQYF. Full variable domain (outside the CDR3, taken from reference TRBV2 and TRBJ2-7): EPEVTQTPSHQVTQMGQEVILRCVPISNHLYFYWYRQILGQKVEFLVSFYNNEISEKSEIFDDQFSVERPDGSNFTLKIRSTKLEDSAMYFCASGRDRAPLSREQYFGPGTRLTVT.

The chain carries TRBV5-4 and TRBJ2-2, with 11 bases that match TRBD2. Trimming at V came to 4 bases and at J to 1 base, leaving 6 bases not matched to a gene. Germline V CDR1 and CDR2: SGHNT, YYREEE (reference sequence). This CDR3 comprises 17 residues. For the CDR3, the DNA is TGTGCCAGCAGCGGGGGGACTAGCGGCAGGAACACCGGGGAGCTGTTTTTT. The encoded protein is CASSGGTSGRNTGELFF.

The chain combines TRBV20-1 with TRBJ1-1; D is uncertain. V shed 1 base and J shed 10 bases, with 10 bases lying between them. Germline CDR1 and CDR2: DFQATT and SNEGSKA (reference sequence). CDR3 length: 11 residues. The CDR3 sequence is CSARVDYGAFF. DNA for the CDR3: TGCAGTGCTAGAGTAGACTATGGAGCTTTCTTT.

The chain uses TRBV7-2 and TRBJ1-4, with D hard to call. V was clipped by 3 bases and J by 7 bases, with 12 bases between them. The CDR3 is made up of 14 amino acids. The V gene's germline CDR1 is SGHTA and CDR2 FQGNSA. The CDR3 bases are TGTGCCAGCAGCTTGGCGGGTGGGAGTGAAAAACTGTTTTTT. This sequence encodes CASSLAGGSEKLFF.

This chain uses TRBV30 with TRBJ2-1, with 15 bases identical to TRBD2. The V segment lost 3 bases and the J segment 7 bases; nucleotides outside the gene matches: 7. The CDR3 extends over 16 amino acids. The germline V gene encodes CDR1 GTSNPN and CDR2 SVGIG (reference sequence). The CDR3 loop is CAWRGGTSGRNNEQFF. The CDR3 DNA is TGTGCCTGGAGGGGTGGGACTAGCGGGAGGAATAATGAGCAGTTCTTC.

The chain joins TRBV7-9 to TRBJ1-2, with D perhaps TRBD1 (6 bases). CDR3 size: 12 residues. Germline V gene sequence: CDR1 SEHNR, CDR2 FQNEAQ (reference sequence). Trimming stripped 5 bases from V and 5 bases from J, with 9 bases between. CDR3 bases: TGTGCCAGCAGCAGGGACATTTATGGCTACACCTTC. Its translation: CASSRDIYGYTF.

In DNA, the CDR3 is TGTGCCAGCAGACCAGGGGGCGTTTATGGCTACACCTTC. Protein product: CASRPGGVYGYTF. J is TRBJ1-2 and V is TRBV28; 8 bases agree with TRBD1. Germline assignment: CDR1 MDHEN and CDR2 SYDVKM. There are 13 residues in the CDR3. V was pared by 6 bases and J by 5 bases, with 5 bases of the junction left unmatched.